One sample yielded the 28 T cell receptor beta chains listed below, sequenced in a study of sequential checkpoint blockade in melanoma. The treatment denotes: randomized to nivolumab then ipilimumab (arm A) or the reverse (arm B). Assay used: immunoSEQ multiplex PCR; TCRdb lists only in-frame clones, some missing. The sample has under 15,000 clones; nearly 80% are singletons. This material consisted of CD8+ T cells sorted from blood (inferred from file names), taken from a patient given nivolumab and ipilimumab in sequence. The receptors derive from a human donor with melanoma.

The V gene is TRBV4-2, the J gene TRBJ2-3; TRBD2 agrees at 9 bases. After removal of 6 bases from V and 2 bases from J, the junction contained 6 bases not matched to a gene. The germline V gene encodes CDR1 LGHNA and CDR2 YNFKEQ. The CDR3 is 15 amino acids. CDR3 protein: CASRAGGDITDTQYF. Written as DNA, the CDR3 is TGTGCCAGCAGGGCGGGGGGGGACATCACAGATACGCAGTATTTT.

The rearrangement joins TRBV28 to TRBJ1-1; the D gene is possibly TRBD1 (5 bases). Trimming took 2 bases from V and 6 from J, leaving 19 bases between them. This CDR3 has 16 residues. Germline V gene lookup returns CDR1 MDHEN and CDR2 SYDVKM. The CDR3 coding sequence is TGTGCCAGCAGTTTACGTCCAGGGTTAATTGACTCTGAAGCTTTCTTT. Amino acids: CASSLRPGLIDSEAFF.

V gene TRBV29-1 combines with J gene TRBJ2-7, with 13 bases identical to TRBD2. Germline V lookup: CDR1 SQVTM, CDR2 ANQGSEA. The CDR3 runs to 15 residues. V lost 6 bases, J lost 4 bases, and 9 bases stayed unmatched. CDR3 sequence: CSVAGLAGEVYEQYF. The CDR3 nucleotides are TGCAGCGTGGCAGGACTAGCGGGAGAGGTATACGAGCAGTACTTC.

The chain combines TRBV27 with TRBJ2-5, with 7 bases lining up with TRBD1. In germline, CDR1 is MNHEY, CDR2 SMNVEV (reference sequence). This CDR3 spans 19 amino acids. V lost 5 bases to trimming and J lost 2 bases; unmatched junction nucleotides: 20. CDR3 protein: CASSMTGSINTHTQETQYF. The DNA for the CDR3 is TGTGCCAGCAGTATGACAGGGTCCATTAACACTCATACACAAGAGACCCAGTACTTC.

The sample holds one count of this clone. This chain connects TRBV9 to TRBJ2-1, with 9 bases that match TRBD2. Germline V CDR1 and CDR2: SGDLS, YYNGEE. The junction had 3 bases not matched to a gene; V was cut back by 4 bases and J by 1 base. The CDR3 contains 15 residues. Here the CDR3 reads CASSLAGASYNEQFF. In DNA, the CDR3 is TGTGCCAGCAGCTTAGCGGGAGCGTCCTACAATGAGCAGTTCTTC.

V is TRBV7-6 and J is TRBJ1-1; 11 nucleotides match TRBD1. The length of the CDR3 is 14 residues. The germline gives CDR1 SGHVS, CDR2 FNYEAQ. V lost 10 bases, J lost 4 bases, and 8 bases stayed unmatched. CDR3 sequence reads: CATGQGAGSTEAFF. The CDR3 DNA follows: TGTGCCACAGGACAGGGGGCAGGTAGCACTGAAGCTTTCTTT.

This chain connects TRBV6-5 to TRBJ2-7; tentative D call: TRBD1 (6 bases). V lost 2 bases to trimming and J lost 3 bases, with 14 bases between them. CDR3 length: 15 residues. CDR1 is MNHEY and CDR2 is SVGAGI in the germline V gene. DNA of the CDR3: TGTGCCAGCAGTTACAGGACCGGACAGAACTACGAGCAGTACTTC. This sequence encodes CASSYRTGQNYEQYF.

The gene calls are TRBV14 and TRBJ2-1; weak D call: TRBD2 (5 bases). V shed 6 bases and J shed 10 bases, with 10 bases lying between them. The CDR3 extends over 11 amino acids. Germline loops: CDR1 SGHDN, CDR2 FVKESK. The CDR3 sequence: CASSVSSEQFF. CDR3 DNA sequence: TGTGCCAGCAGTGTATCTAGCGAGCAGTTCTTC.

This clone was picked up one time. This chain links TRBV6-5 with TRBJ2-2, with D uncertain. The CDR3 loop spans 13 amino acids. With 4 bases removed from V and 6 bases from J, the gap between germline ends came to 9 bases. Germline lookup yields CDR1 MNHEY and CDR2 SVGAGI. CDR3 in DNA: TGTGCCAGCAGTTTCTTAGCATCCGGGGAGCTGTTTTTT. As protein: CASSFLASGELFF.

The gene calls are TRBV4-3 and TRBJ2-1; no definite D call. Germline CDR1 LGHNA, CDR2 YSLEER. V was trimmed by 1 base and J by 3 bases, leaving 7 bases between them. The CDR3 has 14 amino acids. This CDR3 reads CASSQVLDYNEQFF. The CDR3 nucleotides read TGCGCCAGCAGCCAAGTTCTAGACTACAATGAGCAGTTCTTC.

The V and J genes are TRBV7-9 and TRBJ1-2; possibly TRBD1 for D (5 bases). Germline V gives CDR1 SEHNR, CDR2 FQNEAQ (reference sequence). The V gene lost 1 base and the J gene lost 4 bases, with 16 bases spanning the gap. CDR3 length: 16 residues. CDR3: CASSLGPQGGPYGYTF. Here the CDR3 DNA reads TGTGCCAGCAGCTTAGGACCCCAGGGTGGGCCCTATGGCTACACCTTC.

V is TRBV19 and J is TRBJ2-1; D gene uncertain. Trimming stripped 9 bases from V and 9 bases from J, with 18 bases between. The CDR3 loop spans 13 amino acids. Germline loops: CDR1 LNHDA, CDR2 SQIVND (reference sequence). The CDR3 protein is CASQKVGASEQFF. The DNA for the CDR3 is TGTGCCAGCCAAAAGGTCGGAGCATCTGAGCAGTTCTTC. Filled out from reference TRBV19 and TRBJ2-1, the complete variable domain reads DGGITQSPKYLFRKEGQNVTLSCEQNLNHDAMYWYRQDPGQGLRLIYYSQIVNDFQKGDIAEGYSVSREKKESFPLTVTSAQKNPTAFYLCASQKVGASEQFFGPGTRLTVL.

The CDR3 reads CASSNAGGEQYF. The CDR3, as DNA: TGTGCCAGCAGTAACGCCGGGGGCGAGCAGTACTTC. The chain has TRBV27 and TRBJ2-7, with D possibly TRBD2 on 6 matching bases. The germline gives CDR1 MNHEY, CDR2 SMNVEV (reference sequence). CDR3 length: 12 amino acids. The V end was cut by 5 bases, the J end by 6 bases, with 11 bases between.

V usage is TRBV4-3 and J usage is TRBJ2-7; D possibly corresponds to TRBD2 (5 bases). V gave up 0 bases and J gave up 6 bases, with 9 bases separating them. The germline V gene has CDR1 LGHNA and CDR2 YSLEER. This CDR3 is built from 13 residues. For the CDR3, the DNA is TGCGCCAGCAGCCAAGAGGTAGGAGGCGAGCAGTACTTC. Amino acids: CASSQEVGGEQYF.

This chain links TRBV4-3 with TRBJ2-3; 12 nucleotides agree with TRBD2. The germline V gene encodes CDR1 LGHNA and CDR2 YSLEER. The CDR3 is 16 amino acids. The trim removed 1 base at V and 6 bases at J, leaving 5 bases unmatched. The CDR3 DNA sequence: TGCGCCAGCAGCCAAGGACTAGCGGGAGTCTTCGATACGCAGTATTTT. Its translation is CASSQGLAGVFDTQYF.

The rearrangement links TRBV25-1 to TRBJ2-3; D unresolved. V lost 2 bases to trimming and J lost 5 bases, with 2 bases between them. The length of the CDR3 is 11 residues. The germline gives CDR1 MGHDK, CDR2 SYGVNS. The CDR3 nucleotides are TGTGCCAGCAGTGAACAAGATACGCAGTATTTT. This encodes CASSEQDTQYF.

The V call is TRBV25-1, the J call TRBJ2-1; 14 bases are shared with TRBD2. The length of the CDR3 is 18 residues. Looked up from germline, CDR1 is MGHDK and CDR2 is SYGVNS. V lost 3 bases and J lost 7; bases outside the gene matches: 11. CDR3 in amino acids: CASSDYGTSGSARNEQFF. The CDR3 nucleotides are TGTGCCAGCAGTGACTACGGGACTAGCGGGAGTGCCAGGAATGAGCAGTTCTTC.

CDR3: CASSEVLELTDTQYF. The CDR3 DNA reads as TGTGCCAGCAGTGAAGTTTTAGAGCTCACAGATACGCAGTATTTT. This chain joins TRBV2 and TRBJ2-3, with D unresolved. This CDR3 spans 15 amino acids. CDR1 is SNHLY, CDR2 FYNNEI, per germline. V was cut by 1 base and J by 2 bases, with 10 bases left in between.

The chain carries TRBV30 and TRBJ1-1; possible D gene TRBD1, 5 bases. CDR1 GTSNPN and CDR2 SVGIG come from the germline V gene (reference sequence). V was cut by 3 bases and J by 6 bases, with 14 bases left in between. CDR3 size: 13 residues. The CDR3 reads CAWSIDRRSEAFF. CDR3 DNA sequence: TGTGCCTGGAGCATCGACAGACGCTCTGAAGCTTTCTTT.

This clone occurred a few times. A far larger clone differs by one base, so this is likely a read error. Other DNA sequences in the same sample also yield this CDR3. The rearrangement joins TRBV5-6 to TRBJ1-3, with D unresolved. Germline CDR1 SGHDT, CDR2 YYEEEE. The CDR3 loop spans 11 amino acids. CDR3 sequence reads: CASSLLNTIYF. Here the CDR3 DNA reads TGCGCCAGCAGCTTGCTCAACACCATATATTTT.

J is TRBJ1-2 and V is TRBV9; a possible D gene is TRBD1 (5 bases). From germline, CDR1 is SGDLS and CDR2 YYNGEE. The V end was cut by 7 bases, the J end by 2 bases, with 12 bases between. This CDR3 contains 13 residues. CDR3: CASSVGQNYGYTF. The CDR3 nucleotides are TGTGCCAGCTCGGTTGGACAAAACTATGGCTACACCTTC.

In DNA, the CDR3 is TGTGCCAGCAGCTTAAGAGGTACCCCCTACGAGCAGTACTTC. Encoded protein: CASSLRGTPYEQYF. The chain links TRBV7-8 to TRBJ2-5; D remains unclear. The J call is in doubt because the DNA end fits TRBJ2-7 better. Germline CDR1 and CDR2: SGHVS and FQNEAQ. The CDR3 loop spans 14 amino acids.

The chain has TRBV5-4 and TRBJ2-3; no reliable D call. The germline gives CDR1 SGHNT, CDR2 YYREEE (reference sequence). This CDR3 is built from 12 residues. V dropped 3 bases and J dropped 2 bases, with 4 bases sitting between them. CDR3 sequence (DNA): TGTGCCAGCAGCTCCTACACAGATACGCAGTATTTT. It codes for CASSSYTDTQYF. Looking up the rest from reference TRBV5-4 and TRBJ2-3 gives the full variable domain: ETGVTQSPTHLIKTRGQQVTLRCSSQSGHNTVSWYQQALGQGPQFIFQYYREEENGRGNFPPRFSGLQFPNYSSELNVNALELDDSALYLCASSSYTDTQYFGPGTRLTVL.

This clone is a singleton in its sample. The chain joins TRBV6-5 to TRBJ1-2, with 9 bases fitting TRBD1. V gave up 1 base and J gave up 8 bases; unmatched junction bases: 5. CDR1 is MNHEY and CDR2 is SVGAGI in the germline V gene. This CDR3 contains 14 residues. The CDR3 protein is CASSYYGQGQGYTF. Written as DNA, the CDR3 is TGTGCCAGCAGTTACTATGGACAGGGGCAAGGCTACACCTTC.

The chain combines TRBV7-3 with TRBJ2-2; D not certain. The V end was cut by 2 bases, the J end by 8 bases, with 15 bases between. Germline CDR1 SGHTA, CDR2 FQGTGA. The CDR3 covers 15 residues. As DNA, the CDR3 is TGTGCCAGCAGCTTATGGGTAGACACGAAAGGGGAGCTGTTTTTT. It specifies CASSLWVDTKGELFF.

The rearrangement links TRBV18 to TRBJ1-1; D possibly corresponds to TRBD1 (6 bases). The germline CDR1 and CDR2 sequences are KGHSH and LQKENI. V was cut by 6 bases and J by 5 bases, with 10 bases left in between. The CDR3 length is 12 residues. CDR3 in amino acids: CASSTGNTEAFF. CDR3 DNA: TGTGCCAGCTCTACAGGGAATACTGAAGCTTTCTTT.

The rearrangement joins TRBV19 to TRBJ2-1; 12 nucleotides agree with TRBD2. Germline CDR1 reads LNHDA; CDR2 reads SQIVND (reference sequence). Germline trimming cut 4 bases from V and 4 bases from J; bases unmatched to any gene: 2. The CDR3 has 15 amino acids. DNA of the CDR3: TGTGCCAGTAGTACTAGCGGGGGGGGATACAATGAGCAGTTCTTC. Residues: CASSTSGGGYNEQFF.

The CDR3 loop is CASSQTGGSYYPPPHEQYF. The DNA for the CDR3 is TGCGCCAGCAGCCAGACAGGGGGCTCGTACTACCCCCCCCCTCACGAGCAGTACTTC. The chain employs TRBV5-1 and TRBJ2-5, with 10 bases identical to TRBD1. The end of the DNA aligns better with TRBJ2-7, so the J call may be wrong. The germline CDR1 and CDR2 sequences are SGHRS and YFSETQ. The CDR3 length is 19 residues.